Listed below are T cell receptor beta chains from one sample, sequenced in a study of CD8 T cells in ankylosing spondylitis. MiXCR, run by TCRdb on the 5' RACE reads, gives a single entry per CDR3 protein. Counted here are over 700,000 distinct CDR3 sequences, about 20% occurring once; the ten biggest clones make up around 19%. Sequenced: blood, either unsorted or a sorted T cell fraction (not recorded which). The receptors derive from a male donor with ankylosing spondylitis. The conserved cysteine and the conserved F or W are not part of the CDR3 here. Each record gives: V gene, clone size, CDR3 protein. Rows may omit the clone size; those that give it use once, few, many or a size class.

TRBV2 | . | ASSGAPSGGKTQY
TRBV27 | . | ASSFGATGETQY
TRBV20-1 | few | SAREGRGRSYEQY
TRBV5-1 | few | ASSQERGLETDTQY
TRBV28 | . | ASSKNRGSGTEAF
TRBV7-8 | . | ASSPKGVTAYGYT
TRBV7-2 | . | ASSLDQMGIGYT
TRBV7-2 | . | ASSLFGTEYYEQY
TRBV7-8 | few | ASSLVVEGHEQY
TRBV20-1 | . | SGTSGGIQETQY
TRBV9 | few | ASSPLRTATDTQY
TRBV29-1 | . | SARGTSGGEKQY
TRBV11-2 | . | ASSSIPRSGANVLT
TRBV5-1 | . | ASSYTGVSFGTEAF
TRBV9 | . | ASSAPVGDSVRSGANVLT
TRBV7-2 | . | ASSLAYDYNEQF